This is a list of T cell receptor beta chains from one sample in a study of CD8+CD57+ T cells in acquired aplastic anemia. Each CDR3 protein gets one entry after TCRdb re-called the reads with MiXCR. The sample yields 270,000 or so distinct CDR3 sequences, approximately 86% seen once. Material: sorted CD4+, CD8+, or CD8+CD57+ T cells (not recorded which) from PBMCs. These receptor sequences come from a human donor with aplastic anemia. Both conserved end residues are part of each CDR3. The D gene is left open where the match is weak. The size of a clone is reported for some rows only, either as once, few or many, or as a class for expanded clones.

>.|TRBV2|TRBJ1-1|many
CASSKVTEAFF
TGTGCCAGCAGTAAGGTGACTGAAGCTTTCTTT
>TRBD1|TRBV19|TRBJ1-5|.
CASSTGQGVGMRNQPQHF
TGTGCCAGTAGCACGGGACAGGGCGTCGGTATGCGCAATCAGCCCCAGCATTTT
>.|TRBV2|TRBJ1-1|once
CASSVGGTAFF
TGTGCTAGCAGCGTGGGGGGTACAGCTTTCTTT
>TRBD1|TRBV2|TRBJ2-3|.
CASSVGGATQYF
TGTGCCAGCAGCGTAGGGGGCGCTACGCAGTATTTT
>.|TRBV9|TRBJ2-3|.
CASSVGGNTGIDTQYF
TGTGCCAGCAGCGTAGGCGGGAACACCGGAATAGATACGCAGTATTTT
>.|TRBV11-3|TRBJ2-3|.
CASSLEGAGDTQYF
TGTGCCAGCAGCTTAGAGGGAGCAGGCGATACGCAGTATTTT
>TRBD1|TRBV7-3|TRBJ2-7|.
CASSHRDRVVEQYF
TGTGCCAGCAGCCACCGGGACAGGGTGGTCGAGCAGTACTTC
>.|TRBV7-9|TRBJ2-4|many
CASSDTATVLAKNIQYF
TGTGCCAGCAGCGACACAGCGACAGTACTAGCCAAAAACATTCAGTACTTC
>.|TRBV11-3|TRBJ2-3|.
CASSLAGSPGYTFF
TGTGCCAGCAGCTTAGCTGGGAGTCCCGGCTACACCTTCTTT
>.|TRBV7-3|TRBJ2-3|once
CASSDGGTGGEYF
TGTGCCAGCAGTGACGGGGGCACAGGTGGGGAGTATTTT
>TRBD1|TRBV7-9|TRBJ2-5|.
CASRLDMTGNNF
TGTGCCAGCCGCTTAGATATGACAGGGAACAACTTC
>.|TRBV5-1|TRBJ2-3|.
CASTSEGAMTDTQYF
TGCGCCAGCACCTCCGAAGGGGCAATGACAGATACGCAGTATTTT
>.|TRBV9|TRBJ2-5|.
CASSGGGDPQTQYF
TGTGCCAGCAGCGGAGGCGGCGATCCCCAGACCCAGTACTTC
>.|TRBV19|TRBJ1-4|once
CASSKASGAYNKEILFF
TGTGCCAGTAGTAAGGCTAGCGGAGCCTACAATAAGGAAATCCTCTTTTTT
>.|TRBV12-3/TRBV12-4|TRBJ2-3|.
CASRAAPTDTQYF
TGTGCCAGCAGAGCGGCCCCCACAGATACGCAGTATTTT
>.|TRBV7-3|TRBJ1-2|.
CASSLVRWSEYCFTF
TGTGCCAGCAGCTTGGTTAGGTGGTCAGAGTATTGCTTCACCTTC
>.|TRBV7-8|TRBJ2-3|.
CASGDDGTDTEFF
TGTGCCAGCGGGGACGATGGCACAGATACGGAGTTTTTT
>.|TRBV11-1|TRBJ1-3|.
CASSHTGTRDTIYF
TGCGCCAGCAGCCATACAGGGACGCGGGACACCATATATTTT
>.|TRBV7-9|TRBJ2-5|.
CASSLAAAGTQDF
TGTGCCAGCAGCTTAGCAGCGGCTGGGACCCAGGACTTC
>.|TRBV7-8|TRBJ1-1|.
CASSLERRPNTEAFF
TGTGCCAGCAGCTTAGAGCGAAGACCCAATACTGAAGCTTTCTTT
>.|TRBV7-8|TRBJ2-7|few
CASIEGDNRHAYEQYF
TGTGCCAGCATAGAGGGGGACAACCGGCACGCCTACGAGCAGTACTTC
>TRBD1|TRBV5-8|TRBJ1-2|.
CASSLRTGGGYTF
TGTGCCAGCAGCTTGAGGACAGGAGGTGGCTACACCTTC
>.|TRBV15|TRBJ2-1|.
CASSWGPSRGNEQFF
TGTGCCAGCAGCTGGGGTCCGAGCAGAGGCAATGAGCAGTTCTTC
>TRBD2|TRBV9|TRBJ2-3|.
CASSYQRSGGSDF
TGTGCCAGCAGCTATCAAAGAAGCGGGGGGAGCGATTTT
>.|TRBV7-9|TRBJ2-7|.
CASSFQRRGGGEQYF
TGTGCCAGCAGCTTTCAAAGAAGGGGGGGGGGCGAGCAGTACTTC
>.|TRBV11-2|TRBJ2-7|.
CASSQIDGTGYEQYF
TGTGCCAGTAGTCAAATCGACGGGACCGGTTACGAGCAGTACTTC
>TRBD1|TRBV6-2/TRBV6-3|TRBJ1-1|.
CASNTPGQGRVRTEAFF
TGTGCCAGCAACACACCGGGACAGGGGAGGGTGCGAACTGAAGCTTTCTTT
>.|TRBV5-5|TRBJ1-1|few
CASSLDRVNTEAFF
TGTGCCAGCAGCTTGGACAGGGTCAACACTGAAGCTTTCTTT
>.|TRBV7-9|TRBJ1-2|.
CASSLVMAGRGSNYTF
TGTGCCAGCAGCTTAGTCATGGCAGGGCGGGGTAGCAACTACACCTTC
>.|TRBV7-2|TRBJ2-1|.
CASSFGWGRGCNEQFF
TGTGCCAGCAGCTTTGGATGGGGTAGAGGGTGCAATGAGCAGTTCTTC
>.|TRBV11-1|TRBJ2-1|.
CASSEDMTAYNEQFF
TGTGCCAGCAGCGAGGACATGACAGCCTACAATGAGCAGTTCTTC